This T cell receptor beta chain emerged from a study of T cell responses to AZD1222 COVID-19 vaccine. The wider study: Second doses at about 4 or about 12 weeks were pooled.

Sequencing was performed with immunoSEQ multiplex PCR; in TCRdb, only in-frame clones are kept and a portion is missing. The data show 45,000 to 60,000 clones, with about 83% seen just once and roughly 7.2% held by the top ten. Regarding the study as a whole: Recipients of AZD1222 seropositive at baseline numbered only 5 to 7. Spike was spanned by vaccine-associated CD4 TCRs, which were dominant at 160-218 and 743-854. Clonal diversity may have been underestimated, and the donors were mostly white British, with more females than males.

As regards this clone: What it binds is not known.

The germline V gene has CDR1 LNHDA and CDR2 SQIVND (reference sequence). V lost 7 bases and J 1 base, leaving 19 bases between the germline ends. The CDR3 length is 16 residues. V usage is TRBV19 and J usage is TRBJ1-2; D is unresolved. The clonotype comes from an adult in good health. The specimen comprised peripheral blood, sampled on day 0 of AZD1222 vaccination. Here the CDR3 reads CASIKRVWVYNYGYTF. In nucleotides, the CDR3 is TGTGCCAGTATAAAGAGGGTCTGGGTTTATAACTATGGCTACACCTTC.